The 2 T cell receptor beta chains below were found in one sample sequenced in a study of metastatic and nonmetastatic thyroid tumors (dated by TCRdb to 2020 to 2022). No patient had received any treatment before thyroid surgery. The receptor library was made with PCR. TCRdb names Illumina HiSeq 4000 as the instrument used. TCRdb handled the public reads itself, with Q25 trimming in fastp and clone calling in MiXCR, and kept productive beta chains. In this sample the table shows about 32,000 clones, roughly 21% of which occur a single time. The ten largest account for 8% of the sample. Sequencing used blood. The receptors were sampled from a female donor with papillary thyroid cancer or a benign thyroid nodule (not recorded which). Some clones in this sample may be carry-over from other donors' samples.

At least ten counts were recorded for this clone. The rearrangement joins TRBV19 to TRBJ2-7, with 14 bases lining up with TRBD2. The CDR3 length is 15 residues. Germline V CDR1 and CDR2: LNHDA, SQIVND (reference sequence). V trimming: 4 bases; J trimming: 4 bases; junction bases outside the gene matches: 3. The chain's CDR3 is CASSTRTSGRYEQYF. The CDR3 DNA follows: TGTGCCAGTAGTACGCGGACTAGCGGGAGGTACGAGCAGTACTTC.

This clone has a count of ten or more. The chain is built from TRBV6-1 and TRBJ2-1; a weak D match, TRBD1 (6 bases). Germline loops: CDR1 MNHNS, CDR2 SASEGT. The germline V and J ends were trimmed by 6 bases and 3 bases, with 12 bases remaining between them. The length of the CDR3 is 14 residues. CDR3 DNA: TGTGCCAGCAGGGGACATGGGAACTACAATGAGCAGTTCTTC. Protein sequence: CASRGHGNYNEQFF.